These T cell receptor beta chains were read from a single sample in a study of blood T cell repertoires in COVID-19. Produced via immunoSEQ multiplex PCR; TCRdb's table is partial and in-frame only. The data show a few hundred thousand clones, with over 75% seen just once and 3.5% to 4.5% held by the top ten. The sample comprised PBMCs or T cells enriched from blood (not recorded which). The receptors originated from a young man who had recovered from COVID-19. Each CDR3 is given with its conserved first and last residue. A D gene is named only where the DNA matches it firmly. Not every row has a clone size; where given, it reads once, few, many or a size class.

d_call	clone_size	v_call	j_call	cdr3_nt	cdr3_aa
-	-	TRBV5-6	TRBJ1-2	TGTGCCAGCAGCTTGGTTAGAACAGGGAATGGCTACACCTTC	CASSLVRTGNGYTF
TRBD1	once	TRBV5-1	TRBJ2-3	TGCGCCAGCAGCCCGGGACAGGGGGAAAACACAGATACGCAGTATTTT	CASSPGQGENTDTQYF
TRBD2	-	TRBV30	TRBJ2-7	TGTGCCTGGAGTGAACGGGGGGGGGCTAACTACGAGCAGTACTTC	CAWSERGGANYEQYF
-	-	TRBV21-1	TRBJ2-7	TGTGCCAGCAGCAAAGTCCCCCCGGAACTAGCGGGAGATATCACCTACGAGCAGTACTTC	CASSKVPPELAGDITYEQYF
-	-	TRBV4-1	TRBJ2-3	TGCGCCAGCAGCCAAGCCCCAGTAGCCGCAGGCACAGATACGCAGTATTTT	CASSQAPVAAGTDTQYF
-	-	TRBV5-8	TRBJ2-3	TGTGCCAGCAGCTTGTCCCCCCCGTCCACAGATACGCAGTATTTT	CASSLSPPSTDTQYF
TRBD1	-	TRBV4-1	TRBJ2-7	TGCGCCAGCAGCTCAACCCGGGACAGGGGTTACGAGCAGTACTTC	CASSSTRDRGYEQYF
-	few	TRBV11-3	TRBJ1-6	TGTGCCAGCAGCGTCGGACAGTCCTATAATTCACCCCTCCACTTT	CASSVGQSYNSPLHF
TRBD1	-	TRBV2	TRBJ1-5	TGTGCCAGCAGGGACAGGGACATCTATAGCAATCAGCCCCAGCATTTT	CASRDRDIYSNQPQHF
-	few	TRBV6-5	TRBJ1-3	TGTGCCAGCAGTTATAACAGGGCTTCTGGAAACACCATATATTTT	CASSYNRASGNTIYF
TRBD1	-	TRBV7-9	TRBJ2-1	TGTGCCAGCAGCTTATATGAGGGGGCCAACAATGAGCAGTTCTTC	CASSLYEGANNEQFF
TRBD2	-	TRBV5-1	TRBJ2-7	TGCGCCAGCAGCGCTTCTAGCGGACCCTACGAGCAGTACTTC	CASSASSGPYEQYF
TRBD1	-	TRBV2	TRBJ1-5	TGTGCCAGCAGTGGGACAGGGGAGATTCAGCCCCAGCATTTT	CASSGTGEIQPQHF
-	-	TRBV19	TRBJ2-5	TGTGCCAGTAGTCGACAAGCGGCGGTCAAGACCCAGTACTTC	CASSRQAAVKTQYF
TRBD1	-	TRBV11-3	TRBJ2-3	TGTGCCAGCAGCTTGGGACAGGGGACCACAGATACGCAGTATTTT	CASSLGQGTTDTQYF
-	-	TRBV9	TRBJ1-2	TGTGCCAGCAGGGAGGGAGGTGGCTACACCTTC	CASREGGGYTF
-	-	TRBV5-8	TRBJ2-1	TGTGCCAGCAGCTTGTTCCAGGCCGATGAGCAGTTCTTC	CASSLFQADEQFF